Only a few counts were recorded for the clone carrying this TCR beta chain. Its antigen is unidentified. A second nested PCR with blocking oligonucleotides suppressed unpaired genes. TCRdb passed the emulsion pairing reads through MiXCR, listing each CDR3 protein once. Of tens of thousands of distinct CDR3 sequences listed, 45% are singletons. Paired alpha-beta TCRs of CD8+ T cells were analyzed by expanded emulsion RT-PCR. Overnight incubation in 9.5 to 10 IU/mL IL-2 followed CD8 positive selection of the T cells. The data derive from a study of T cell repertoires in breast cancer. With V trimmed by 3 bases and J by 1 base, 12 bases remained unmatched. The CDR3 runs to 18 residues. Points from the study as a whole: Shared TCRs favored TRBV7, possibly from tumor recognition or primer mispriming.

The TCR comes from a pool of human donors with breast cancer or a healthy control (not recorded which). The sequenced material came from CD8+ T cells. V usage is TRBV12-3 or TRBV12-4 and J usage is TRBJ2-7; 10 nucleotides match TRBD2. In nucleotides, the CDR3 is TGTGCCAGCAGTTTCGCCCAGGCGACTAGCGGGCCTTCCTACGAGCAGTACTTC. Protein product: CASSFAQATSGPSYEQYF.